The 25 T cell receptor beta chains below come from one sample, sequenced in a study of vaccination and CD4 T cells after COVID-19. Described treatment: approximately nine-day PBMC culture with coronavirus spike peptide pools or control peptides (ViraFEST assay). These receptors have no known antigen. Cultured CD4+ T-cell DNA underwent Oncomine TCR Beta short-read sequencing. MiXCR was run by TCRdb on the PCR reads, yielding one entry per CDR3 protein. Seen here are around 17,000 distinct CDR3 sequences, less than 60% observed once, and the top ten hold 4.9%. The material was CD4+ T cells from blood, cultured in vitro, obtained before SARS-CoV-2 vaccination. The receptors originated from a human donor who had recovered from COVID-19.

The CDR3, as DNA: TGCAGTGCTAGAGTGGCGTTGGGTAGACCCGAGCAGTACTTC. Protein: CSARVALGRPEQYF. The V and J genes are TRBV20-1 and TRBJ2-7, with D unresolved. V was clipped by 1 base and J by 6 bases, with 16 bases between them. Per germline, CDR1 DFQATT and CDR2 SNEGSKA (reference sequence). The CDR3 has 14 residues.

V and J are TRBV6-1 and TRBJ2-5; D remains ambiguous. The V and J ends lost 6 bases and 10 bases respectively, with 12 bases between them. The CDR3 loop spans 11 amino acids. CDR1 is MNHNS and CDR2 is SASEGT in the germline V gene. The CDR3, as DNA: TGTGCCAGCAGGGGTCATAGGGACCAGTACTTC. This codes for CASRGHRDQYF.

The table lists this clonotype with a few counts. V usage is TRBV6-2 or TRBV6-3 and J usage is TRBJ2-6; a weak D match, TRBD2 (5 bases). Germline-derived CDR1 and CDR2 are MNHEY and SVGEGT. Trimming pared 6 bases from V and 1 base from J, leaving 13 bases between. CDR3 length: 16 amino acids. As DNA, the CDR3 is TGTGCCAGCAGGCACGCCGGGGATTCTGGGGCCAACGTCCTGACTTTC. This gives the protein CASRHAGDSGANVLTF.

There are a few counts of this clonotype. The chain couples TRBV28 to TRBJ2-3, with 8 nucleotides matching TRBD1. V lost 1 base and J lost 6; bases outside the gene matches: 3. Germline values: CDR1 MDHEN, CDR2 SYDVKM. The CDR3 contains 14 residues. The CDR3 loop reads CASSLFRTGDTQYF. The CDR3 nucleotides are TGTGCCAGCAGTTTATTTCGGACAGGGGATACGCAGTATTTT.

The rearrangement joins TRBV7-9 to TRBJ2-5; 12 bases line up with TRBD2. Germline values: CDR1 SEHNR, CDR2 FQNEAQ (reference sequence). Losses at the gene ends were 3 bases for V and 5 bases for J; bases not matched to a gene: 10. The CDR3 spans 17 residues. CDR3 region: CASSFVGLAGPGETQYF. DNA for the CDR3: TGTGCCAGCAGCTTCGTTGGACTAGCGGGGCCTGGGGAGACCCAGTACTTC.

The chain links TRBV7-2 to TRBJ2-7; 9 bases agree with TRBD2. The CDR3 sequence is 14 residues long. The J segment lost 5 bases and the V segment lost 4 bases, leaving 6 bases of the junction unmatched. Germline V gene data show CDR1 as SGHTA and CDR2 as FQGNSA. The CDR3 spells CASSYGTSTHEQYF. CDR3 DNA: TGTGCCAGCAGCTACGGGACTAGCACCCACGAGCAGTACTTC.

This clonotype was counted a few times. The chain recombines TRBV7-6 with TRBJ2-7, with D perhaps matching TRBD1 (5 bases). Germline values: CDR1 SGHVS, CDR2 FNYEAQ. This CDR3 region has 15 residues. V lost 5 bases to trimming and J lost 1 base, with 15 bases between them. The CDR3 loop reads CASSHPDSRSYEQYF. The CDR3 nucleotides read TGTGCCAGCAGCCATCCAGACAGCCGATCCTACGAGCAGTACTTC.

This clonotype showed up just a few times. This rearrangement joins TRBV20-1 to TRBJ2-5, with 14 bases aligning to TRBD2. The CDR3 is made up of 17 amino acids. Per the germline V gene, CDR1 is DFQATT and CDR2 is SNEGSKA (reference sequence). The V segment lost 5 bases and the J segment 9 bases; nucleotides outside the gene matches: 17. The CDR3 coding sequence is TGCAGTGCTCGGCCGACCGGACTAGCGGGGGGTCCTGGGCCCCAGTACTTC. Its translation is CSARPTGLAGGPGPQYF.

In this sample, this clonotype turned up a few times. The rearrangement links TRBV5-5 to TRBJ1-6; perhaps TRBD1 as D (5 bases). Trimming left V 1 base short and J 15 bases short, with 14 bases between. The CDR3 consists of 13 residues. Germline V gene data show CDR1 as SGHKS and CDR2 as YYEKEE (reference sequence). The CDR3 nucleotides are TGTGCCAGCAGCTTGTATCAGCAGGGACGCCTCCACTTT. Its protein is CASSLYQQGRLHF.

This chain uses TRBV7-2 with TRBJ2-2; D ambiguous. V gave up 1 base and J gave up 1 base, with 10 bases separating them. The CDR3 is 16 residues long. Germline V gene sequence: CDR1 SGHTA, CDR2 FQGNSA. The CDR3 DNA is TGTGCCAGCAGCTTAGTGTGGCGGCTGAACACCGGGGAGCTGTTTTTT. Its protein product is CASSLVWRLNTGELFF.

The J gene is TRBJ2-1, the V gene TRBV7-9; D may be TRBD2 (6 bases). The length of the CDR3 is 15 residues. The germline gives CDR1 SEHNR, CDR2 FQNEAQ (reference sequence). Trimming took off 0 bases at V and 8 bases at J, with 14 bases between the two ends. This CDR3 is CASSLAVGGIHEQFF. Written as DNA, the CDR3 is TGTGCCAGCAGCTTAGCGGTGGGCGGGATCCATGAGCAGTTCTTC.

This clonotype has a handful of counts. The chain has TRBV19 and TRBJ1-5; 9 bases map to TRBD1. After removal of 4 bases from V and 5 bases from J, the junction contained 3 bases not matched to a gene. The CDR3 totals 14 residues. Germline assignment: CDR1 LNHDA and CDR2 SQIVND (reference sequence). CDR3 sequence (DNA): TGTGCCAGTAGTAGGTGGACAGGGGATCAGCCCCAGCATTTT. Amino acids: CASSRWTGDQPQHF.

Details on this clonotype: It may be a read error: a sequence one base away is much more abundant. The rearrangement uses TRBV7-9 and TRBJ2-2; D unresolved. From germline, CDR1 is SEHNR and CDR2 FQNEAQ (reference sequence). Trimming left V 5 bases short and J 7 bases short, with 14 bases between. The length of the CDR3 is 14 residues. The CDR3 is CASSPDGVIGELFF. The CDR3 DNA reads TGTGCCAGCAGCCCCGATGGGGTGATCGGGGAGCTGTTTTTT.

J is TRBJ1-5 and V is TRBV20-1; D not certain. V dropped 6 bases and J dropped 9 bases, with 12 bases sitting between them. The CDR3 has 11 amino acids. Germline-derived CDR1 and CDR2 are DFQATT and SNEGSKA (reference sequence). CDR3 in amino acids: CSALSSGPQHF. The CDR3 bases are TGCAGTGCCCTTTCAAGTGGGCCCCAGCATTTT.

The chain couples TRBV20-1 to TRBJ2-5, with 7 nucleotides matching TRBD1. The germline V gene encodes CDR1 DFQATT and CDR2 SNEGSKA (reference sequence). J lost 3 bases, V lost 8 bases, and 9 bases had no gene match. The CDR3 consists of 13 residues. CDR3 nucleotide sequence: TGCAGTCCAGCACAGGGGATGAAAGAGACCCAGTACTTC. Protein sequence: CSPAQGMKETQYF.

This chain uses TRBV25-1 with TRBJ1-2; D might be TRBD1 (5 bases). Germline CDR1 and CDR2: MGHDK and SYGVNS. V lost 3 bases to trimming and J lost 4 bases, with 15 bases between them. This CDR3 has 15 residues. CDR3 in amino acids: CASSDESRVGYGYTF. DNA for the CDR3: TGTGCCAGCAGTGATGAGAGCAGGGTGGGCTATGGCTACACCTTC.

The chain links TRBV7-6 to TRBJ2-5; a possible D gene is TRBD2 (5 bases). V gave up 4 bases and J gave up 5 bases, with 17 bases separating them. CDR3 length equals 15 residues. Germline V gene lookup returns CDR1 SGHVS and CDR2 FNYEAQ. CDR3 bases: TGTGCCAGCAGCTCCGCGGGCGCGCGAGACGAGACCCAGTACTTC. Amino acid sequence: CASSSAGARDETQYF.

This CDR3 is CASSYSGIGTEAFF. Here the CDR3 DNA reads TGTGCCAGCAGTTACTCAGGGATAGGCACTGAAGCTTTCTTT. The chain joins TRBV6-2 or TRBV6-3 to TRBJ1-1, with no clear D. The germline gives CDR1 MNHEY, CDR2 SVGEGT. The CDR3 extends over 14 amino acids. Trimming removed 0 bases at V and 4 bases at J, with 9 bases between.

This clonotype was counted once. The chain uses TRBV11-3 and TRBJ2-2, with TRBD1 matching over 9 bases. V shed 1 base, J shed 6 bases, and the junction held 3 bases outside the gene matches. The CDR3 extends over 15 amino acids. Looked up from germline, CDR1 is SGHNT and CDR2 is YENEEA. CDR3: CASSLGGQGSGELFF. The CDR3, as DNA: TGTGCCAGCAGCTTAGGGGGACAGGGTTCCGGGGAGCTGTTTTTT.

The chain joins TRBV20-1 to TRBJ1-1; tentative D call: TRBD1 (5 bases). Germline V lookup: CDR1 DFQATT, CDR2 SNEGSKA (reference sequence). This CDR3 is built from 15 residues. The V end was cut by 3 bases, the J end by 6 bases, with 20 bases between. The CDR3 here is CSARPRQGSRSEAFF. The CDR3 DNA follows: TGCAGTGCTAGGCCACGTCAGGGTTCTAGGTCTGAAGCTTTCTTT.

This clonotype appeared once. This rearrangement joins TRBV19 to TRBJ1-5; D gene uncertain. The germline V and J ends were trimmed by 6 bases and 4 bases, with 10 bases remaining between them. The CDR3 totals 13 residues. The V gene's germline CDR1 is LNHDA and CDR2 SQIVND (reference sequence). The CDR3 DNA follows: TGTGCCAGTAGCCTGCGACGGAATCAGCCCCAGCATTTT. Translating it yields CASSLRRNQPQHF.

This clonotype appeared once. The chain links TRBV4-1 to TRBJ1-2, with a tentative D call TRBD1 (5 bases). The CDR3 runs to 14 residues. V was pared by 2 bases and J by 4 bases, with 11 bases between. The germline V gene encodes CDR1 MGHRA and CDR2 YSYEKL. The CDR3 is CASSQLGLGYGYTF. CDR3 nucleotides: TGCGCCAGCAGCCAACTGGGGCTTGGCTATGGCTACACCTTC.

This clonotype was detected only once. V usage is TRBV28 and J usage is TRBJ2-1; 10 bases agree with TRBD2. Germline CDR1 is MDHEN and CDR2 is SYDVKM. There are 16 residues in the CDR3. Trimming took 5 bases from V and 8 from J; bases not matched to a gene: 12. CDR3 sequence (DNA): TGTGCCAGCAGTGGAGCGGGAGGGGTGATGCGCGATGAGCAGTTCTTC. Amino acid sequence: CASSGAGGVMRDEQFF.

This rearrangement joins TRBV7-9 to TRBJ1-5; D is unclear. CDR3 size: 15 residues. V was pared by 2 bases and J by 5 bases, with 13 bases between. Germline-derived CDR1 and CDR2 are SEHNR and FQNEAQ (reference sequence). The CDR3 is CASSLLVLLDQPQHF. The DNA of the CDR3 is TGTGCCAGCAGCTTATTGGTATTGCTTGATCAGCCCCAGCATTTT.

The chain is built from TRBV30 and TRBJ2-7; 7 bases line up with TRBD2. The CDR3 contains 15 residues. Looked up from germline, CDR1 is GTSNPN and CDR2 is SVGIG (reference sequence). J was trimmed by 3 bases and V by 1 base; bases with no gene match: 9. The CDR3 DNA reads as TGTGCCTGGAGTGGGGTGGGGGAGGGTTTCTACGAGCAGTACTTC. The encoded protein is CAWSGVGEGFYEQYF.